What follows describes a single T cell receptor beta chain. The source of the sample is a study of shared T cell receptors in the human thymus. From germline, CDR1 is LNHNV and CDR2 YYDKDF (reference sequence). V lost 0 bases and J 1 base, leaving 15 bases between the germline ends. This CDR3 has 17 residues. Here immunoSEQ multiplex PCR was the method, and the copy in TCRdb shows in-frame clones only, minus some. The data contain about 660,000 clones, 85% to 90% of them seen just once; the ten biggest clones take up roughly 0.0097%. The same data also contributed to another study, on human thymus T cells. As that report states: Resections obtained during corrective heart surgery supplied the thymus tissue.

The chain uses TRBV15 and TRBJ1-1; D is perhaps TRBD1 (6 bases). The sequenced sample was thymocytes. The clonotype comes from a boy younger than two with a congenital heart defect. The CDR3 coding sequence is TGTGCCACCAGCAGAGATCCCCGGGGGGCGGGGAACACTGAAGCTTTCTTT. Its protein product is CATSRDPRGAGNTEAFF.